This T cell receptor beta chain was found in a study of blood T cell repertoires in COVID-19 (dated by TCRdb to about 2020). In the study overall: Samples from collaborators originated in the United States, Italy and Spain and spanned both the acute and convalescent phases of COVID-19. The material from the prospective study consisted of cDNA or gDNA derived from T cells, B-cell-depleted T cells, or PBMCs. Subjects who had been exposed to COVID-19, were actively infected with it, or had recovered from it provided the deeply sampled blood TCRbeta repertoires that made up the dataset. The repertoires were made available in a free public database intended to serve as a resource for research on the immune response to SARS-CoV-2. The samples were drawn from the first 160 participants of the ongoing ImmuneRACE study and from more than 1,000 subjects provided by 6 global collaborators. A de-identified subject ID, COVID-19 status, age in years and sex were almost always included in the sample metadata. Where available, HLA class I and class II types were taken from metadata supplied by the sample provider and were not determined by assay-based typing. Study-wide findings and limitations: The quantity of clinical and demographic metadata differed by source and by participant and was supplied without curation.

Enrolling through a virtual design, the prospective study's participants ranged in age from roughly 18 to 100 years and lived across 20 to 25 United States geographic areas. In the prospective study, participants were assigned to cohorts based on the clinical history participants reported in a screening survey and a study questionnaire. Each participant in the prospective study had whole blood, serum and a nasopharyngeal or oropharyngeal swab collected by mobile phlebotomists. Prospective study participants could optionally give additional blood draws and questionnaires over an approximately two-month period. Before DNA extraction, blood samples from the prospective study were shipped at room temperature or frozen. The immunoSEQ Assay, a bias-controlled multiplex PCR, was used to amplify TCRbeta CDR3 regions from genomic DNA. Regarding the original processing steps: The number of nucleated cells in each sample was estimated from the amplification of reference gene primers within the assay. Sequence reads were collapsed and filtered to measure the absolute abundance of every unique TCRbeta CDR3 rearrangement. For each sample, productive Simpson clonality was calculated as the square root of Simpson's diversity index across productive rearrangements. TCRdb took over this immuneACCESS table, retaining in-frame rearrangements with V and J assigned. Such tables are incomplete; in checked studies, under half of the missing clones stem from an unresolved V gene, and the remainder is unexplained. V and J calls and clone size come straight from that table; D and trimming were deduced from the DNA. This sample holds over 200,000 clones; approximately 90% were observed only once. In total, the top ten clones hold 2.5% of the sample.

As concerns this clone: Its recognized antigen is unknown. Base quality data are lacking; no much larger clone is found one base away.

V is clipped by 4 bases and J by 7 bases, and the sequence between their germline boundaries is 10 bases long. The CDR3 spans 11 residues, from the cysteine through the phenylalanine. Only the CDR3 part of the read is kept: 33 bases, read in frame from the first base. Reading the germline V gene (reference sequence) gives CDR1 GTSNPN and CDR2 SVGIG. The rearranged chain carries TRBV30 and TRBJ1-2, with the D gene call left open. The sample comprised PBMCs or T cells enriched from blood (not recorded which). This clonotype was obtained from a woman in her forties with acute COVID-19. The CDR3 sequence is CAWTSSRGYTF. The DNA reads as follows: TGTGCCTGGACGAGTTCCCGTGGCTACACCTTC.